This T cell receptor beta chain was sequenced during a study of T cells in Graves' hyperthyroidism and ophthalmopathy. This clonotype was found a few times. Trimming cost V 4 bases and J 8 bases, with 9 bases left between them. CDR3 size: 12 residues. Germline V gene lookup returns CDR1 LNHDA and CDR2 SQIVND (reference sequence). Using RNA transcripts as the source, TCR beta CDR3 regions were amplified. The TCR CDR3 was amplified in a first-round RT-PCR using the HTBI primer set. TCRdb redid the calling of the multiplex PCR reads with MiXCR, one entry per CDR3 protein. Of some 600,000 distinct CDR3 sequences listed, over 11% were seen once; the top ten hold 5.8%.

Sequenced input: blood. The sequence came from a woman aged 25-40 years with Graves' hyperthyroidism that later progressed to Graves' ophthalmopathy. The chain uses TRBV19 and TRBJ2-1; D gene unclear. CDR3 sequence (DNA): TGTGCCAGTAGTAAAGAAAGCTATGAGCAGTTCTTC. Its protein is CASSKESYEQFF.